These T cell receptor beta chains were read from a single sample in a study of blood T cell repertoires in COVID-19. The data were produced by immunoSEQ multiplex PCR, yet TCRdb's version contains in-frame clones alone and is incomplete. The data show approximately 90,000 clones, around 87% seen once. Sequencing was done on a sample of peripheral blood. The receptors originated from a human donor in a cohort sampled during active COVID-19. The CDR3 runs from the conserved cysteine through the conserved F or W. D genes are given only for firm matches. Only part of the rows carry a size: once, few, many, or a class if the clone is expanded.

V gene: TRBV4-1
J gene: TRBJ2-1
clone size: NA
D gene: TRBD2
CDR3 protein: CASSQAGTSGYNEQFF
CDR3 DNA: TGCGCCAGCAGCCAAGCCGGGACTAGCGGGTACAATGAGCAGTTCTTC

V gene: TRBV7-2
J gene: TRBJ1-5
clone size: NA
D gene: NA
CDR3 protein: CASRTGNQPQHF
CDR3 DNA: TGTGCCAGCCGAACAGGCAATCAGCCCCAGCATTTT

V gene: TRBV18
J gene: TRBJ2-2
clone size: NA
D gene: TRBD2
CDR3 protein: CASKGTSGGPTGELFF
CDR3 DNA: TGTGCCAGCAAAGGGACTAGCGGGGGCCCCACCGGGGAGCTGTTTTTT

V gene: TRBV28
J gene: TRBJ1-1
clone size: once
D gene: NA
CDR3 protein: CASSLGGMNTEAFF
CDR3 DNA: TGTGCCAGCAGTCTCGGGGGAATGAACACTGAAGCTTTCTTT

V gene: TRBV12-3/TRBV12-4
J gene: TRBJ1-1
clone size: NA
D gene: NA
CDR3 protein: CASSPSGTEAFF
CDR3 DNA: TGTGCCAGCAGTCCGTCGGGCACTGAAGCTTTCTTT

V gene: TRBV15
J gene: TRBJ2-1
clone size: once
D gene: NA
CDR3 protein: CATSLLGLPNEQFF
CDR3 DNA: TGTGCCACCAGCCTTTTGGGCCTACCCAATGAGCAGTTCTTC

V gene: TRBV3-1/TRBV3-2
J gene: TRBJ2-7
clone size: NA
D gene: TRBD2
CDR3 protein: CASSSRTSGGPISYEQYF
CDR3 DNA: TGTGCCAGCAGCTCTCGGACTAGCGGGGGTCCCATCTCTTACGAGCAGTACTTC

V gene: TRBV2
J gene: TRBJ2-3
clone size: NA
D gene: NA
CDR3 protein: CASSDGGASTDTQYF
CDR3 DNA: TGTGCCAGCAGTGACGGCGGGGCGTCCACAGATACGCAGTATTTT

V gene: TRBV30
J gene: TRBJ2-7
clone size: few
D gene: TRBD2
CDR3 protein: CAWSGGAGPYEQYF
CDR3 DNA: TGTGCCTGGAGTGGGGGAGCGGGACCCTACGAGCAGTACTTC

V gene: TRBV21-1
J gene: TRBJ1-6
clone size: NA
D gene: NA
CDR3 protein: CASSKAFRTNPSSYNSPLHF
CDR3 DNA: TGTGCCAGCAGCAAAGCATTCCGGACAAATCCGAGCTCCTATAATTCACCCCTCCACTTT

V gene: TRBV7-2
J gene: TRBJ1-6
clone size: NA
D gene: TRBD1
CDR3 protein: CASSLAPGGNSPLHF
CDR3 DNA: TGTGCCAGCAGCTTAGCGCCAGGGGGTAATTCACCCCTCCACTTT

V gene: TRBV4-3
J gene: TRBJ1-5
clone size: NA
D gene: NA
CDR3 protein: CASSQDGRSQPQHF
CDR3 DNA: TGCGCCAGCAGCCAAGATGGGAGATCCCAGCCCCAGCATTTT

V gene: TRBV19
J gene: TRBJ2-4
clone size: NA
D gene: NA
CDR3 protein: CASSPSRNIQYF
CDR3 DNA: TGTGCCAGTAGCCCCTCTCGGAACATTCAGTACTTC

V gene: TRBV18
J gene: TRBJ2-5
clone size: NA
D gene: TRBD2
CDR3 protein: CASSPGLGQETQYF
CDR3 DNA: TGTGCCAGCTCACCGGGACTAGGGCAAGAGACCCAGTACTTC

V gene: TRBV5-5
J gene: TRBJ1-6
clone size: NA
D gene: NA
CDR3 protein: CASSPETDRNSPLHF
CDR3 DNA: TGTGCCAGCAGCCCGGAGACAGATCGAAATTCACCCCTCCACTTT

V gene: TRBV9
J gene: TRBJ2-2
clone size: NA
D gene: NA
CDR3 protein: CASSEAAAEHGELFF
CDR3 DNA: TGTGCCAGCAGCGAGGCAGCGGCCGAGCACGGGGAGCTGTTTTTT

V gene: TRBV9
J gene: TRBJ1-6
clone size: few
D gene: NA
CDR3 protein: CASSVAGSPLHF
CDR3 DNA: TGTGCCAGCAGCGTAGCCGGTTCACCCCTCCACTTT

V gene: TRBV5-1
J gene: TRBJ1-2
clone size: NA
D gene: TRBD1
CDR3 protein: CASSPGDRGYTF
CDR3 DNA: TGCGCCAGCAGCCCGGGGGACAGGGGCTACACCTTC

V gene: TRBV19
J gene: TRBJ1-6
clone size: once
D gene: NA
CDR3 protein: CASSTTGTYNSPLHF
CDR3 DNA: TGTGCCAGTAGTACTACAGGGACCTATAATTCACCCCTCCACTTT

V gene: TRBV27
J gene: TRBJ1-2
clone size: NA
D gene: NA
CDR3 protein: CASSSPGREYGYTF
CDR3 DNA: TGTGCCAGCAGTTCCCCGGGGAGGGAATATGGCTACACCTTC

V gene: TRBV7-7
J gene: TRBJ2-1
clone size: once
D gene: NA
CDR3 protein: CASSLGGANEQFF
CDR3 DNA: TGTGCTAGCAGCTTGGGGGGGGCAAATGAGCAGTTCTTC

V gene: TRBV4-3
J gene: TRBJ2-2
clone size: NA
D gene: NA
CDR3 protein: CASSQDAVEEELFF
CDR3 DNA: TGCGCCAGCAGCCAGGATGCAGTCGAGGAGGAGCTGTTTTTT

V gene: TRBV6-6
J gene: TRBJ1-1
clone size: NA
D gene: TRBD1
CDR3 protein: CASRTPGQGAAEAFF
CDR3 DNA: TGTGCCAGCAGGACGCCGGGACAGGGGGCGGCTGAAGCTTTCTTT

V gene: TRBV6-1
J gene: TRBJ2-7
clone size: NA
D gene: NA
CDR3 protein: CASSDGGSYEQYF
CDR3 DNA: TGTGCCAGCAGTGATGGCGGCTCCTACGAGCAGTACTTC

V gene: TRBV7-3
J gene: TRBJ1-2
clone size: NA
D gene: NA
CDR3 protein: CASSSSPPGGDGYTF
CDR3 DNA: TGTGCCAGCAGCTCATCGCCCCCCGGGGGGGATGGCTACACCTTC

V gene: TRBV25-1
J gene: TRBJ1-2
clone size: NA
D gene: NA
CDR3 protein: CASSEYFDTRGDGYTF
CDR3 DNA: TGTGCCAGCAGTGAATATTTTGACACCCGGGGGGATGGCTACACCTTC

V gene: TRBV5-1
J gene: TRBJ2-7
clone size: NA
D gene: NA
CDR3 protein: CASRRADSSYEQYF
CDR3 DNA: TGCGCCAGCAGGCGTGCGGACAGCTCCTACGAGCAGTACTTC

V gene: TRBV18
J gene: TRBJ2-2
clone size: NA
D gene: NA
CDR3 protein: CASSPVGGTGELFF
CDR3 DNA: TGTGCCAGCTCACCAGTCGGGGGCACCGGGGAGCTGTTTTTT

V gene: TRBV5-1
J gene: TRBJ2-1
clone size: few
D gene: NA
CDR3 protein: CASSSQGGNEQFF
CDR3 DNA: TGCGCCAGCAGCTCCCAGGGAGGCAATGAGCAGTTCTTC

V gene: TRBV10-1
J gene: TRBJ2-1
clone size: NA
D gene: TRBD2
CDR3 protein: CASSGRRGAYNEQFF
CDR3 DNA: TGCGCCAGCAGTGGCCGGCGGGGGGCGTACAATGAGCAGTTCTTC

V gene: TRBV4-1
J gene: TRBJ1-2
clone size: NA
D gene: TRBD1
CDR3 protein: CASSLNLQDRAGYTF
CDR3 DNA: TGCGCCAGCAGCCTCAACCTGCAGGACAGGGCAGGCTACACCTTC

V gene: TRBV2
J gene: TRBJ2-5
clone size: once
D gene: NA
CDR3 protein: CASSDGGKETQYF
CDR3 DNA: TGTGCCAGCAGTGACGGCGGGAAGGAGACCCAGTACTTC

V gene: TRBV6-2/TRBV6-3
J gene: TRBJ1-1
clone size: NA
D gene: NA
CDR3 protein: CASSYQEGRTEAFF
CDR3 DNA: TGTGCCAGCAGTTACCAGGAAGGGAGGACTGAAGCTTTCTTT

V gene: TRBV18
J gene: TRBJ2-2
clone size: NA
D gene: TRBD1
CDR3 protein: CASSRDRNTGELFF
CDR3 DNA: TGTGCCAGCTCAAGGGACAGAAACACCGGGGAGCTGTTTTTT

V gene: TRBV9
J gene: TRBJ2-1
clone size: NA
D gene: TRBD2
CDR3 protein: CASSRDYNLGNEQFF
CDR3 DNA: TGTGCCAGCAGCCGGGACTACAACCTGGGCAATGAGCAGTTCTTC

V gene: TRBV19
J gene: TRBJ1-1
clone size: NA
D gene: TRBD1
CDR3 protein: CASSTDRALTEAFF
CDR3 DNA: TGTGCCAGTAGTACAGACAGGGCTTTGACTGAAGCTTTCTTT

V gene: TRBV7-8
J gene: TRBJ2-1
clone size: NA
D gene: NA
CDR3 protein: CASSSTGSSYNEQFF
CDR3 DNA: TGTGCCAGCAGCTCCACAGGGAGCTCCTACAATGAGCAGTTCTTC

V gene: TRBV12-3/TRBV12-4
J gene: TRBJ1-1
clone size: NA
D gene: NA
CDR3 protein: CASSSGPFTEAFF
CDR3 DNA: TGTGCCAGCAGTTCTGGGCCATTCACTGAAGCTTTCTTT

V gene: TRBV30
J gene: TRBJ2-7
clone size: NA
D gene: NA
CDR3 protein: CAWSDSEGVWAYEQYF
CDR3 DNA: TGTGCCTGGAGCGACTCCGAGGGGGTTTGGGCCTACGAGCAGTACTTC

V gene: TRBV19
J gene: TRBJ2-7
clone size: NA
D gene: NA
CDR3 protein: CASSISNEQYF
CDR3 DNA: TGTGCCAGTAGTATATCAAACGAGCAGTACTTC

V gene: TRBV7-9
J gene: TRBJ1-1
clone size: NA
D gene: NA
CDR3 protein: CASSLQGYTEAFF
CDR3 DNA: TGTGCCAGCAGCTTACAGGGGTACACTGAAGCTTTCTTT

V gene: TRBV19
J gene: TRBJ2-1
clone size: NA
D gene: NA
CDR3 protein: CASSIATSLTSSYNEQFF
CDR3 DNA: TGTGCCAGTAGTATAGCTACTAGCCTGACGAGCTCCTACAATGAGCAGTTCTTC

V gene: TRBV4-1
J gene: TRBJ1-5
clone size: NA
D gene: TRBD1
CDR3 protein: CASSHGDSRNQPQHF
CDR3 DNA: TGCGCCAGCAGCCACGGGGACAGCCGCAATCAGCCCCAGCATTTT

V gene: TRBV23-1
J gene: TRBJ2-7
clone size: NA
D gene: NA
CDR3 protein: CASSCGVWEQYF
CDR3 DNA: TGCGCCAGCAGTTGCGGGGTTTGGGAGCAGTACTTC

V gene: TRBV5-4
J gene: TRBJ1-4
clone size: NA
D gene: NA
CDR3 protein: CASEFPRPNEKLFF
CDR3 DNA: TGTGCCAGCGAATTTCCCAGGCCTAATGAAAAACTGTTTTTT

V gene: TRBV9
J gene: TRBJ1-1
clone size: NA
D gene: NA
CDR3 protein: CASSPRYTNTEAFF
CDR3 DNA: TGTGCCAGCAGCCCCCGTTACACGAACACTGAAGCTTTCTTT

V gene: TRBV15
J gene: TRBJ1-1
clone size: NA
D gene: TRBD1
CDR3 protein: CATSSRQGAGTEAFF
CDR3 DNA: TGTGCCACCAGCTCCAGACAGGGGGCAGGCACTGAAGCTTTCTTT

V gene: TRBV5-1
J gene: TRBJ2-5
clone size: NA
D gene: NA
CDR3 protein: CASSPPSRETQYF
CDR3 DNA: TGCGCCAGCAGCCCTCCTAGCAGGGAGACCCAGTACTTC

V gene: TRBV6-5
J gene: TRBJ2-3
clone size: NA
D gene: TRBD2
CDR3 protein: CASSYTSGGRTDTQYF
CDR3 DNA: TGTGCCAGCAGTTATACTAGCGGGGGTCGCACAGATACGCAGTATTTT